The TCR beta chain under discussion was sequenced for a study of blood T cells in healthy people across ages. PCR was performed a second time for about 6 to 11 cycles using a sample-barcoded 5' primer and a J-beta primer mix. Each cDNA molecule was tagged by a template-switch adaptor that had 12 random nucleotides. Each CDR3 protein gets one entry after TCRdb re-called the 5' RACE reads with MiXCR. The table lists hundreds of thousands of distinct CDR3 sequences, about 28% of them singletons. Trimming removed 2 bases from V and 2 bases from J, with 9 bases in between. The CDR3 totals 14 residues. Germline V gene data show CDR1 as LGHDT and CDR2 as YNNKEL (reference sequence). This clonotype was picked up many times.

Input material: blood. V and J are TRBV3-1 and TRBJ1-2; no clear D. The sequence came from a woman older than 75 in good health. The CDR3 DNA is TGTGCCAGCAGCCAAAGTTCAGGAAACTATGGCTACACCTTC. This sequence encodes CASSQSSGNYGYTF.